The rows below give T cell receptor beta chains drawn from one sample of a study of T-cell reconstitution after alpha-beta-depleted transplantation in children. TCRdb processed the PCR reads anew with MiXCR; each CDR3 protein has one entry. The sample lists approximately 800,000 distinct CDR3 sequences; 16% were seen once. Material: PBMCs, mostly from graft donor cells, obtained 360 days after TCRalphabeta/CD19-depleted stem cell transplant. Receptors originate from a male patient younger than 18 who had a stem cell transplant for acute lymphoblastic leukemia, so the T cells may come from the graft donor. The CDR3 runs from the conserved cysteine through the conserved F or W. A D gene is named only where the DNA matches it firmly. Size tells how often a clone was seen (once, few, many) or the class of an expanded clone, and some rows leave it out.

D gene: TRBD2
clone size: -
V gene: TRBV5-1
J gene: TRBJ2-2
CDR3 DNA: TGCGCCAGCAGCTCAACTCGGGGCGGGAGGGCCTCGAACACCGGGGAGCTGTTTTTT
CDR3 protein: CASSSTRGGRASNTGELFF

D gene: -
clone size: many
V gene: TRBV5-1
J gene: TRBJ2-7
CDR3 DNA: TGCGCCAGCAGCTTGGCGAGGATCCACGAGCAGTACTTC
CDR3 protein: CASSLARIHEQYF

D gene: -
clone size: -
V gene: TRBV12-3/TRBV12-4
J gene: TRBJ2-4
CDR3 DNA: TGTGCCAGCAGCCCCGGACGATCCAAAAACATTCAGTACTTC
CDR3 protein: CASSPGRSKNIQYF

D gene: TRBD1
clone size: few
V gene: TRBV15
J gene: TRBJ2-7
CDR3 DNA: TGTGCCACCAGCAGAGATACGGGACAGGGGACCTACGAGCAGTACTTC
CDR3 protein: CATSRDTGQGTYEQYF

D gene: -
clone size: many
V gene: TRBV10-3
J gene: TRBJ2-7
CDR3 DNA: TGTGCCATCAGTGTGGGGTACCTGGACAGCCCCGCGCCCTACGAGCAGTACTTC
CDR3 protein: CAISVGYLDSPAPYEQYF

D gene: TRBD2
clone size: -
V gene: TRBV12-3/TRBV12-4
J gene: TRBJ2-4
CDR3 DNA: TGTGCCAGCAGTTTATCGGGAGGCCTTCAGTACTTC
CDR3 protein: CASSLSGGLQYF

D gene: TRBD2
clone size: few
V gene: TRBV5-6
J gene: TRBJ2-1
CDR3 DNA: TGTGCCAGCAGCCACCGACTAGCGGGAGGAACTGAGCAGTTCTTC
CDR3 protein: CASSHRLAGGTEQFF

D gene: -
clone size: -
V gene: TRBV11-1
J gene: TRBJ2-7
CDR3 DNA: TGTGCCAGCAGCTTAGCCGTTTCGCCGGGACCCACCTCCTACGAGCAGTACTTC
CDR3 protein: CASSLAVSPGPTSYEQYF

D gene: -
clone size: few
V gene: TRBV7-9
J gene: TRBJ2-2
CDR3 DNA: TGTGCCAGCAGCCTACAGAGCGGGGAGCTGTTTTTT
CDR3 protein: CASSLQSGELFF

D gene: TRBD2
clone size: -
V gene: TRBV3-1
J gene: TRBJ2-2
CDR3 DNA: TGTGCCAGCAGCCAAGGGCGACTAGCGGGGATCACCGGGGAGCTGTTTTTT
CDR3 protein: CASSQGRLAGITGELFF

D gene: -
clone size: few
V gene: TRBV11-1
J gene: TRBJ2-1
CDR3 DNA: TGTGCCAGCAGCTTACCGAGACAGGACCCCAGCTCCTACAATGAGCAGTTCTTC
CDR3 protein: CASSLPRQDPSSYNEQFF

D gene: -
clone size: many
V gene: TRBV20-1
J gene: TRBJ1-5
CDR3 DNA: TGCAGTGCTAGAGATCATGAGGGCAATCAGCCCCAGCATTTT
CDR3 protein: CSARDHEGNQPQHF

D gene: TRBD2
clone size: few
V gene: TRBV11-3
J gene: TRBJ2-1
CDR3 DNA: TGTGCCAGCAGCGGTATACTAGCGGGATCGGAGAATGAGCAGTTCTTC
CDR3 protein: CASSGILAGSENEQFF

D gene: -
clone size: -
V gene: TRBV4-2
J gene: TRBJ1-2
CDR3 DNA: TGTGCCAGCAGCCAATTCAGCCGTGGCTACACCTTC
CDR3 protein: CASSQFSRGYTF

D gene: TRBD1
clone size: -
V gene: TRBV12-3/TRBV12-4
J gene: TRBJ1-4
CDR3 DNA: TGTGCCAGCAGTTTTCCACCGGGGACAGGGACTTATGAAAAACTGTTTTTT
CDR3 protein: CASSFPPGTGTYEKLFF

D gene: -
clone size: -
V gene: TRBV10-3
J gene: TRBJ2-5
CDR3 DNA: TGTGCCATCAGTGACCCTTCTAAACTAGTTAGGTTAGAGACCCAGTACTTC
CDR3 protein: CAISDPSKLVRLETQYF

D gene: -
clone size: -
V gene: TRBV7-9
J gene: TRBJ2-5
CDR3 DNA: TGTGCCAGCAGCTTAGATGGGGCAGGGGACCAAGAGACCCAGTACTTC
CDR3 protein: CASSLDGAGDQETQYF

D gene: -
clone size: -
V gene: TRBV18
J gene: TRBJ2-1
CDR3 DNA: TGTGCCAGCTCACCACTTCCGGGATTGGACAATGAGCAGTTCTTC
CDR3 protein: CASSPLPGLDNEQFF

D gene: -
clone size: -
V gene: TRBV15
J gene: TRBJ2-7
CDR3 DNA: TGTGCCACCAGCGGTCGCGGGACAGCCAACGAGCAGTACTTC
CDR3 protein: CATSGRGTANEQYF

D gene: -
clone size: -
V gene: TRBV7-9
J gene: TRBJ2-1
CDR3 DNA: TGTGCCAGCAGCTCTCCGTCGGGAGACACCTTC
CDR3 protein: CASSSPSGDTF

D gene: TRBD1
clone size: few
V gene: TRBV18
J gene: TRBJ2-3
CDR3 DNA: TGTGCCAGCTCACCTACCTCTCGGAACAGGGGTGGAACAGATACGCAGTATTTT
CDR3 protein: CASSPTSRNRGGTDTQYF

D gene: -
clone size: -
V gene: TRBV29-1
J gene: TRBJ1-1
CDR3 DNA: TGCAGCGTTGGCTCTGGGGGCACTGAAGCTTTCTTT
CDR3 protein: CSVGSGGTEAFF

D gene: -
clone size: -
V gene: TRBV20-1
J gene: TRBJ1-1
CDR3 DNA: TGCAGTGCTAATCCATGGGGGTTGAACACTGAAGCTTTCTTT
CDR3 protein: CSANPWGLNTEAFF

D gene: TRBD2
clone size: many
V gene: TRBV20-1
J gene: TRBJ2-1
CDR3 DNA: TGCAGTGCACGCGGGAGGCGCTACAATGAGCAGTTCTTC
CDR3 protein: CSARGRRYNEQFF

D gene: -
clone size: few
V gene: TRBV7-6
J gene: TRBJ1-6
CDR3 DNA: TGTGCCAGCAGCCGCTTCGGTGGTAATTCACCCCTCCACTTT
CDR3 protein: CASSRFGGNSPLHF

D gene: TRBD1
clone size: -
V gene: TRBV5-1
J gene: TRBJ2-4
CDR3 DNA: TGCGCCAGCAGCGTAATGGGACAGGGAAGGGCGATCAACATTCAGTACTTC
CDR3 protein: CASSVMGQGRAINIQYF

D gene: TRBD1
clone size: few
V gene: TRBV4-2
J gene: TRBJ2-7
CDR3 DNA: TGTGCCAGCAGCCATACACTCCCGGGGACAGGATCCTACGAGCAGTACTTC
CDR3 protein: CASSHTLPGTGSYEQYF

D gene: -
clone size: -
V gene: TRBV12-3/TRBV12-4
J gene: TRBJ2-2
CDR3 DNA: TGTGCCAGCAGCTCCCCCGGGACCTACACCGGGGAGCTGTTTTTT
CDR3 protein: CASSSPGTYTGELFF

D gene: TRBD2
clone size: once
V gene: TRBV20-1
J gene: TRBJ2-5
CDR3 DNA: TGCAGTGCCTCTGGACTAGCAGCCAAAGAGACCCAGTACTTC
CDR3 protein: CSASGLAAKETQYF

D gene: TRBD2
clone size: -
V gene: TRBV7-6
J gene: TRBJ2-1
CDR3 DNA: TGTGCCAGCAGCTTCCTAGCGGGACCTGGAGATGAGCAGTTCTTC
CDR3 protein: CASSFLAGPGDEQFF

D gene: TRBD1
clone size: few
V gene: TRBV5-1
J gene: TRBJ1-5
CDR3 DNA: TGCGCCAGCAGTGAGAGAACAGGGGGTGATCAGCCCCAGCATTTT
CDR3 protein: CASSERTGGDQPQHF

D gene: -
clone size: -
V gene: TRBV3-1
J gene: TRBJ2-6
CDR3 DNA: TGTGCCAGCAGCCCAGCCCTGTTATTTCGCTCTGGGGCCAACGTCCTGACTTTC
CDR3 protein: CASSPALLFRSGANVLTF

D gene: -
clone size: -
V gene: TRBV5-1
J gene: TRBJ2-7
CDR3 DNA: TGCGCCAGCAGGTTGGAACTTCTAGCTCTACCCGAGCAGTACTTC
CDR3 protein: CASRLELLALPEQYF

D gene: -
clone size: -
V gene: TRBV12-5
J gene: TRBJ1-2
CDR3 DNA: TGTGCTAGTGGTTTGTTAGAGGGGGACTATGGCTACACCTTC
CDR3 protein: CASGLLEGDYGYTF

D gene: TRBD2
clone size: -
V gene: TRBV5-1
J gene: TRBJ2-3
CDR3 DNA: TGCGCCAGCAGCTTGGACGGACTAGGAGAAGATACGCAGTATTTT
CDR3 protein: CASSLDGLGEDTQYF

D gene: TRBD2
clone size: -
V gene: TRBV5-1
J gene: TRBJ2-2
CDR3 DNA: TGCGCCAGCAGCTTACTAGCGGGTACCACCGGGGAGCTGTTTTTT
CDR3 protein: CASSLLAGTTGELFF

D gene: -
clone size: -
V gene: TRBV12-3/TRBV12-4
J gene: TRBJ2-2
CDR3 DNA: TGTGCCAGCACCCTAGTAGAGGGGGCGCGGGACGGGGAGCTGTTTTTT
CDR3 protein: CASTLVEGARDGELFF

D gene: TRBD2
clone size: -
V gene: TRBV27
J gene: TRBJ2-2
CDR3 DNA: TGTGCCAGCAGTAGCCGGGACTATGGCGGCGGGGAGCTGTTTTTT
CDR3 protein: CASSSRDYGGGELFF

D gene: TRBD2
clone size: few
V gene: TRBV12-3/TRBV12-4
J gene: TRBJ2-7
CDR3 DNA: TGTGCCAGCAGTCACCTAGCGGGAGGGCCTTACGAGCAGTACTTC
CDR3 protein: CASSHLAGGPYEQYF

D gene: TRBD2
clone size: many
V gene: TRBV3-1
J gene: TRBJ2-1
CDR3 DNA: TGTGCCAGCAGCCAAGGCATGGGGGGGTACAATGAGCAGTTCTTC
CDR3 protein: CASSQGMGGYNEQFF

D gene: -
clone size: -
V gene: TRBV11-3
J gene: TRBJ2-1
CDR3 DNA: TGTGCCAGCAGCTTATACCCCTCCTACAATGAGCAGTTCTTC
CDR3 protein: CASSLYPSYNEQFF

D gene: TRBD1
clone size: -
V gene: TRBV7-6
J gene: TRBJ2-7
CDR3 DNA: TGTGCCAGCAGCCCACTGGGACAGGGAGCGAACGAGCAGTACTTC
CDR3 protein: CASSPLGQGANEQYF

D gene: -
clone size: -
V gene: TRBV29-1
J gene: TRBJ2-7
CDR3 DNA: TGCAGCGTTGAAGGGCTACCAGGGCACCCCTACGAGCAGTACTTC
CDR3 protein: CSVEGLPGHPYEQYF

D gene: TRBD2
clone size: -
V gene: TRBV5-1
J gene: TRBJ2-1
CDR3 DNA: TGCGCCAGCAGCTTGGAACCTAGCGGGAGCTACAATGAGCAGTTCTTC
CDR3 protein: CASSLEPSGSYNEQFF